A selection of T cell receptor beta chains follows, all from one sample in a study of OX40 agonist ivuxolimab in advanced cancers. The assay was immunoSEQ multiplex PCR, and TCRdb's table has in-frame clones only and misses some. Found here are about 47,000 clones, around nine tenths of them singletons; the top ten hold 14%. Specimen: CD4+ or CD8+ T cells sorted from blood, collected in a trial of the OX40 agonist ivuxolimab. The source of these receptors is an adult with an advanced solid tumor such as melanoma, head and neck, liver or kidney cancer. Both conserved end residues are part of each CDR3. The D gene is left open where the match is weak. Clone size, where shown, is once, few, many, or a class for clones that have expanded.

j_gene | abundance | d_gene | v_gene | CDR3aa | CDR3nt
TRBJ1-1 | - | - | TRBV5-4 | CASSSPGLSKPNTEAFF | TGTGCCAGCAGCTCTCCAGGACTAAGCAAACCGAACACTGAAGCTTTCTTT
TRBJ1-6 | once | - | TRBV6-5 | CASSRLGGTNSPLHF | TGTGCCAGCAGTCGCCTTGGGGGGACAAATTCACCCCTCCACTTT
TRBJ1-2 | - | - | TRBV6-5 | CASSYSERLYGGGYTF | TGTGCCAGCAGTTACTCGGAGAGATTGTATGGGGGTGGCTACACCTTC
TRBJ2-5 | - | TRBD2 | TRBV4-2 | CASSPGSSGQETQYF | TGTGCCAGCAGCCCCGGGTCTAGCGGGCAAGAGACCCAGTACTTC
TRBJ2-5 | - | - | TRBV4-2 | CASSQGGQGKTQYF | TGTGCCAGCAGCCAAGGAGGTCAGGGGAAGACCCAGTACTTC
TRBJ2-2 | - | - | TRBV5-1 | CASSGGTSGELFF | TGCGCCAGCAGCGGGGGTACCTCCGGGGAGCTGTTTTTT
TRBJ1-4 | - | - | TRBV7-9 | CASSSAGQGLRNEKLFF | TGTGCCAGCAGCTCCGCGGGTCAGGGACTTCGTAATGAAAAACTGTTTTTT
TRBJ2-3 | - | - | TRBV4-1 | CASSLNPETDTQYF | TGCGCCAGCAGCCTAAACCCCGAGACAGATACGCAGTATTTT
TRBJ2-1 | - | TRBD2 | TRBV7-2 | CASSLALVLAGDFEQFF | TGTGCCAGCAGCTTAGCGTTGGTACTAGCGGGGGACTTTGAGCAGTTCTTC
TRBJ2-7 | - | - | TRBV5-4 | CASSLGAGLASYEQYF | TGTGCCAGCAGCTTGGGAGCAGGGCTTGCCTCCTACGAGCAGTACTTC
TRBJ1-1 | - | - | TRBV6-5 | CASQWADVEAFF | TGTGCCAGCCAGTGGGCAGACGTTGAAGCTTTCTTT
TRBJ1-1 | - | - | TRBV5-1 | CASSLGDGNTGAFF | TGCGCCAGCAGCTTGGGTGACGGGAACACTGGAGCTTTCTTT
TRBJ1-4 | - | TRBD1 | TRBV6-5 | CASSLPGGKLFF | TGTGCCAGCAGCCTCCCAGGGGGGAAACTGTTTTTT
TRBJ1-1 | - | - | TRBV5-8 | CASSLGQPNTEAFF | TGTGCCAGCAGCTTGGGACAGCCGAACACTGAAGCTTTCTTT
TRBJ1-2 | - | - | TRBV7-2 | CASSLGAGRNLYGYTF | TGTGCCAGCAGCTTAGGTGCAGGACGGAACCTCTATGGCTACACCTTC
TRBJ1-1 | - | - | TRBV4-1 | CASSQGTTVNTEAFF | TGCGCCAGCAGCCAGGGCACGACAGTGAACACTGAAGCTTTCTTT
TRBJ2-7 | - | - | TRBV12-5 | CASGFRGRESEQYF | TGTGCTAGTGGTTTTAGGGGCAGGGAATCCGAGCAGTACTTC
TRBJ2-2 | - | TRBD1 | TRBV12-5 | CASGTWTGGFTGELFF | TGTGCTAGTGGTACCTGGACAGGGGGGTTCACCGGGGAGCTGTTTTTT
TRBJ1-5 | - | - | TRBV27 | CASSLLQASNQPQHF | TGTGCCAGCAGTTTATTACAGGCTAGCAATCAGCCCCAGCATTTT
TRBJ1-6 | - | - | TRBV2 | CASSDGGTPHPLHF | TGTGCCAGCAGTGATGGGGGGACTCCTCACCCCCTCCACTTT
TRBJ1-2 | - | TRBD1 | TRBV7-9 | CASSFDLSRTGTHYGYTF | TGTGCCAGCAGCTTCGACCTCTCACGGACAGGGACCCACTATGGCTACACCTTC
TRBJ2-2 | - | - | TRBV19 | CASSLAPGPGELFF | TGTGCCAGTAGCCTCGCCCCCGGGCCCGGGGAGCTGTTTTTT
TRBJ2-7 | - | TRBD1 | TRBV5-3 | CARSIQTGKPYEQYF | TGTGCCAGAAGCATCCAGACAGGGAAACCCTACGAGCAGTACTTC
TRBJ1-5 | once | - | TRBV10-3 | CAISESASPGNQPQHF | TGTGCCATCAGTGAGTCGGCTTCGCCGGGCAATCAGCCCCAGCATTTT
TRBJ2-3 | once | - | TRBV7-8 | CASSLVPRGDTQYF | TGTGCCAGCAGCTTAGTTCCGCGCGGAGATACGCAGTATTTT
TRBJ1-1 | - | TRBD1 | TRBV6-5 | CASSYQGEEAFF | TGTGCCAGCAGTTACCAGGGGGAAGAAGCTTTCTTT
TRBJ2-2 | - | - | TRBV10-2 | CASSESKENGAGELFF | TGCGCCAGCAGTGAGTCGAAGGAGAATGGAGCCGGGGAGCTGTTTTTT
TRBJ1-1 | - | TRBD1 | TRBV5-1 | CASSRTGALTEAFF | TGCGCCAGCAGCCGGACAGGGGCTTTGACTGAAGCTTTCTTT
TRBJ1-1 | - | TRBD1 | TRBV19 | CASSLEQGTMTEAFF | TGTGCCAGTAGTCTTGAACAGGGGACAATGACTGAAGCTTTCTTT
TRBJ2-2 | - | TRBD1 | TRBV5-4 | CASSSVQGGMGAGELFF | TGTGCCAGCAGCTCAGTACAGGGGGGAATGGGGGCCGGGGAGCTGTTTTTT
TRBJ2-7 | - | - | TRBV9 | CASSADGRGSYEQYF | TGTGCCAGCAGCGCGGACGGAAGAGGTTCCTACGAGCAGTACTTC
TRBJ2-3 | - | - | TRBV4-1 | CASSQAGVGTDTQYF | TGCGCCAGCAGCCAAGCGGGGGTGGGCACAGATACGCAGTATTTT
TRBJ2-3 | - | TRBD2 | TRBV5-1 | CASSSYLSTSGGSDTQYF | TGCGCCAGCAGCTCCTACCTCTCGACTAGCGGGGGTTCAGATACGCAGTATTTT
TRBJ1-5 | - | - | TRBV6-1 | CASGPYQPQHF | TGTGCCAGCGGTCCGTATCAGCCCCAGCATTTT
TRBJ1-4 | - | - | TRBV30 | CAWSVTGASNEKLFF | TGTGCCTGGAGTGTCACGGGGGCGTCTAATGAAAAACTGTTTTTT
TRBJ1-5 | - | - | TRBV30 | CAWSDGGDQPQHF | TGTGCCTGGAGTGACGGGGGCGATCAGCCCCAGCATTTT
TRBJ2-2 | once | - | TRBV25-1 | CASSERGVGINTGELFF | TGTGCCAGCAGTGAACGTGGTGTAGGGATAAACACCGGGGAGCTGTTTTTT
TRBJ1-5 | once | - | TRBV7-9 | CASSPTQYDSNQPQHF | TGTGCCAGCAGCCCAACTCAGTACGATAGCAATCAGCCCCAGCATTTT
TRBJ1-1 | - | TRBD1 | TRBV11-2 | CASSFSTGGGRNTEAFF | TGTGCCAGCAGCTTCTCGACAGGGGGCGGCAGGAACACTGAAGCTTTCTTT
TRBJ2-1 | - | TRBD2 | TRBV4-3 | CASSERTGGYNEQFF | TGCGCCAGCAGCGAGAGGACGGGGGGCTACAATGAGCAGTTCTTC
TRBJ2-1 | medium-sized | TRBD2 | TRBV4-1 | CASSPLRGGSYNEQFF | TGCGCCAGCAGCCCCCTGCGCGGGGGCTCCTACAATGAGCAGTTCTTC
TRBJ2-6 | once | - | TRBV30 | CAWSVGSGANVLTF | TGTGCCTGGAGCGTGGGAAGCGGGGCCAACGTCCTGACTTTC
TRBJ2-3 | - | - | TRBV4-1 | CASSGSDSTDTQYF | TGCGCCAGCAGCGGGTCAGACAGCACAGATACGCAGTATTTT
TRBJ2-6 | once | - | TRBV19 | CASSKQGGSGANVLTF | TGTGCCAGTAGTAAACAGGGTGGCTCTGGGGCCAACGTCCTGACTTTC
TRBJ2-7 | - | - | TRBV7-2 | CASSSDSSHYEQYF | TGTGCCAGCAGCTCGGACAGTTCCCACTACGAGCAGTACTTC